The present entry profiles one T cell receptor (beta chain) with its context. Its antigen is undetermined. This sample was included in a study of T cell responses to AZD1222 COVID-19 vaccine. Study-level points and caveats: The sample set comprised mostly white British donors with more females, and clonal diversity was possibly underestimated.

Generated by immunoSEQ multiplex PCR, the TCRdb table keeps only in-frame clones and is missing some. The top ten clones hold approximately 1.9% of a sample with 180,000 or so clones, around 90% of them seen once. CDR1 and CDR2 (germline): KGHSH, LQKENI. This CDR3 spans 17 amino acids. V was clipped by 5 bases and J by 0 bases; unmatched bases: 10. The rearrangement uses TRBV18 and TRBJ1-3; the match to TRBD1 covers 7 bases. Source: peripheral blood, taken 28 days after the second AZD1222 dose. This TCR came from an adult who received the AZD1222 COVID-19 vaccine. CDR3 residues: CASSEGAGEYSGNTIYF. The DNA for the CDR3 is TGTGCCAGCTCAGAGGGGGCCGGAGAATACTCTGGAAACACCATATATTTT. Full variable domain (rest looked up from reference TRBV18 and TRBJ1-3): NAGVMQNPRHLVRRRGQEARLRCSPMKGHSHVYWYRQLPEEGLKFMVYLQKENIIDESGMPKERFSAEFPKEGPSILRIQQVVRGDSAAYFCASSEGAGEYSGNTIYFGEGSWLTVV.